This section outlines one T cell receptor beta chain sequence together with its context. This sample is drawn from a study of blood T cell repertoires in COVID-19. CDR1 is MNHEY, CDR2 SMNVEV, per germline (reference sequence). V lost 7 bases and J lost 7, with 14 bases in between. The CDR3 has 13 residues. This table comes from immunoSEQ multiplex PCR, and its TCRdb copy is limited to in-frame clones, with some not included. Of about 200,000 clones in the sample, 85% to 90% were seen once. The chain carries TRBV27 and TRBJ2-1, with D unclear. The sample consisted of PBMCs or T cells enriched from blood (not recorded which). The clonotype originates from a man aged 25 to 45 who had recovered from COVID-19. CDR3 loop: CASTPNGVNEQFF. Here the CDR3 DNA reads TGTGCCAGCACCCCTAACGGTGTGAATGAGCAGTTCTTC.